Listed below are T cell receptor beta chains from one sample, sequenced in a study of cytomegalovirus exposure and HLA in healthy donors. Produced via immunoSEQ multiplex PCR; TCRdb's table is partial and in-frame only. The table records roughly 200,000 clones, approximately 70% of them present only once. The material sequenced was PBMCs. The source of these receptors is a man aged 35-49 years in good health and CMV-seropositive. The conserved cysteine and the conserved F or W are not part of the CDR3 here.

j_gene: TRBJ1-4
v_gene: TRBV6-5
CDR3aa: ASRRQPTNEKLF

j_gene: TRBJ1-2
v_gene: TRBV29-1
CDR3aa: SAAGLNYGYT

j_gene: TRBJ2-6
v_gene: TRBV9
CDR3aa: ASRSSGANVLT

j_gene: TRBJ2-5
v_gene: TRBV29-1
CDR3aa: SVGLSGETQY

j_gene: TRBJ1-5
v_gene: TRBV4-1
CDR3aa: ASSPHRPLQGNQPQH

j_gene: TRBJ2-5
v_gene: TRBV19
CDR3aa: ASSIGLAGGLETQY

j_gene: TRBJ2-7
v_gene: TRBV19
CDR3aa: ASRKTETYEQY

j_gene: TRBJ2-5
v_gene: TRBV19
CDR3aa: ASSSTSGAGEETQY

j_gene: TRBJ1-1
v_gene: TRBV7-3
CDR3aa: ASSPAGYGTEAF

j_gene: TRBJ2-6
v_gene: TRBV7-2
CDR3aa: ASSLSSSGANVLT

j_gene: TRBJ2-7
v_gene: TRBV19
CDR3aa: ASSIGQVGSYEQY

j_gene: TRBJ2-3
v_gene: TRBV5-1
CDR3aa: ASSLGLIASADTQY

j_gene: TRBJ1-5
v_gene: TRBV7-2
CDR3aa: ASSPSGQGYSNQPQH

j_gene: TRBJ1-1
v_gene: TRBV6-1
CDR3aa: ASSRGSEAF

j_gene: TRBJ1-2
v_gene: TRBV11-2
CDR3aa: ASSLERFGGYT

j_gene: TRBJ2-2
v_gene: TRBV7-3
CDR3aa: ASSLTGGVTGELF

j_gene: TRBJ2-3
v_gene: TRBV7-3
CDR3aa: ASSLSGDPNTDTQY

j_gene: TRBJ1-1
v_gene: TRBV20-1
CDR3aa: SARSDRGAF

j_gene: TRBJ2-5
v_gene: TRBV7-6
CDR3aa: ASSLPRGSRETQY

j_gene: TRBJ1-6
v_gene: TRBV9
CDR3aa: ASSPGTGPPH

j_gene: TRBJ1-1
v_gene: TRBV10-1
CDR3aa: ASSEAGCGRCMNTEAF

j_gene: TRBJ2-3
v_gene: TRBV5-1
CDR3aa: ASSPDRGADTQY